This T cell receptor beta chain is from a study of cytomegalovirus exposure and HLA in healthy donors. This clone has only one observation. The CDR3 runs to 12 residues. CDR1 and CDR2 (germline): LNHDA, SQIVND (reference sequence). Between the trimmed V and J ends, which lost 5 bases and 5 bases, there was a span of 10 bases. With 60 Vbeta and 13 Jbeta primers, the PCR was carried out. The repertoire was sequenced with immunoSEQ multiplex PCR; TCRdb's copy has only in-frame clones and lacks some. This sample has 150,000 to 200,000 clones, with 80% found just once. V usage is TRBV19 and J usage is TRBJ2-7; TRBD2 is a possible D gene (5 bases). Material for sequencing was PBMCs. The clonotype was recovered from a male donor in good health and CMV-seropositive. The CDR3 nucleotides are TGTGCCAGTAGTGAGGGAAGACACGAGCAGTACTTC. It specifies CASSEGRHEQYF.